The 24 T cell receptor beta chains below come from one sample, sequenced in a study of a mutant IDH1 vaccine in newly diagnosed glioma. Time point reported: week 11, during vaccination. Each dose delivered 300 ug of mutant IDH1 20-mer peptide subcutaneously with imiquimod. Their recognized antigens are unknown. Sequencing was performed with immunoSEQ multiplex PCR; in TCRdb, only in-frame clones are kept and a portion is missing. This table holds 55,000 or so clones, 91% found once. The specimen comprised PBMCs, sampled from a glioma patient whose treatment included an IDH1 peptide vaccine. These receptor sequences come from a man aged 45-65 years with glioma.

This sequence joins TRBV7-3 and TRBJ2-5, with TRBD2 as a possible D gene (7 bases). Looked up from germline, CDR1 is SGHTA and CDR2 is FQGTGA. This CDR3 is 17 amino acids long. The V end lost 5 bases, the J end lost 4 bases, and 23 bases lay between the germline ends. CDR3 amino acids: CASSPQGGGTGPETQYF. The CDR3 DNA reads TGTGCCAGCAGCCCCCAAGGGGGGGGGACCGGTCCAGAGACCCAGTACTTC.

The J gene is TRBJ1-5, the V gene TRBV28; no reliable D call. V lost 6 bases and J 7 bases, leaving 22 bases between the germline ends. Germline CDR1 and CDR2: MDHEN and SYDVKM. The CDR3 loop spans 16 amino acids. The CDR3 coding sequence is TGTGCCAGCAGCGCCCTGGATATGGAGGGCGGGCAGCCCCAGCATTTT. Encoded protein: CASSALDMEGGQPQHF.

The chain combines TRBV4-2 with TRBJ1-1, with D hard to call. Trimming stripped 3 bases from V and 1 base from J, with 15 bases between. The germline CDR1 and CDR2 sequences are LGHNA and YNFKEQ. This CDR3 comprises 16 residues. CDR3 nucleotide sequence: TGTGCCAGCAGCCATAAAAGCCTTTTTCGGAACACTGAAGCTTTCTTT. Translated: CASSHKSLFRNTEAFF.

This clone was observed a single time. V and J are TRBV5-1 and TRBJ2-2; D remains unclear. Per germline, CDR1 SGHRS and CDR2 YFSETQ. Trimming removed 4 bases at V and 2 bases at J, with 15 bases between. The CDR3 loop spans 16 amino acids. The chain's CDR3 is CASSTRTAPNTGELFF. The DNA of the CDR3 is TGCGCCAGCAGCACCAGGACGGCCCCCAACACCGGGGAGCTGTTTTTT.

The rearrangement joins TRBV7-2 to TRBJ1-2; D is possibly TRBD1 (6 bases). The germline CDR1 and CDR2 sequences are SGHTA and FQGNSA. This CDR3 is built from 14 residues. Trimming cost V 3 bases and J 4 bases, with 12 bases left between them. The CDR3 loop is CASSFNGQPYGYTF. In nucleotides, the CDR3 is TGTGCCAGCAGCTTTAATGGACAGCCCTATGGCTACACCTTC. Variable domain in full (rest from reference TRBV7-2 and TRBJ1-2): GAGVSQSPSNKVTEKGKDVELRCDPISGHTALYWYRQSLGQGLEFLIYFQGNSAPDKSGLPSDRFSAERTGGSVSTLTIQRTQQEDSAVYLCASSFNGQPYGYTFGSGTRLTVV.

The V and J genes are TRBV6-5 and TRBJ2-7; D gene uncertain. Looked up from germline, CDR1 is MNHEY and CDR2 is SVGAGI. V lost 5 bases and J 2 bases, leaving 10 bases between the germline ends. The CDR3 has 13 amino acids. The CDR3 DNA follows: TGTGCCAGCAGTATGAGATCACCCTACGAGCAGTACTTC. This translates into CASSMRSPYEQYF.

V gene TRBV13 combines with J gene TRBJ1-1; D gene uncertain. This CDR3 contains 15 residues. The ends were cut back, 7 bases at V and 0 bases at J, with 15 bases in the middle. Per the germline V gene, CDR1 is PRHDT and CDR2 is FYEKMQ (reference sequence). CDR3: CASTEPGRVNTEAFF. DNA for the CDR3: TGTGCCAGCACGGAACCGGGGAGGGTGAACACTGAAGCTTTCTTT.

This rearrangement joins TRBV25-1 to TRBJ1-1; D not resolved. This CDR3 is built from 13 residues. V shed 8 bases and J shed 5 bases, with 15 bases lying between them. Germline CDR1 MGHDK, CDR2 SYGVNS. Here the CDR3 reads CASGDGSITEAFF. Written as DNA, the CDR3 is TGTGCCAGCGGAGATGGGTCAATAACTGAAGCTTTCTTT.

This chain joins TRBV27 and TRBJ1-6; no reliable D call. V was trimmed by 2 bases and J by 6 bases, leaving 11 bases between them. Per the germline V gene, CDR1 is MNHEY and CDR2 is SMNVEV (reference sequence). The length of the CDR3 is 15 residues. CDR3 bases: TGTGCCAGCAGTTTACAGATTAACGGTAATTCACCCCTCCACTTT. Amino acids: CASSLQINGNSPLHF.

V gene TRBV11-2 combines with J gene TRBJ2-7, with no clear D. V lost 2 bases and J 3 bases, leaving 8 bases between the germline ends. Germline V lookup: CDR1 SGHAT, CDR2 FQNNGV. The CDR3 is 13 amino acids. For the CDR3, the DNA is TGTGCCAGCAGCTTACAGGTTAGCTACGAGCAGTACTTC. Encoded protein: CASSLQVSYEQYF.

The table lists this clone with a count of one. This sequence joins TRBV5-1 and TRBJ1-5; D remains unclear. Germline values: CDR1 SGHRS, CDR2 YFSETQ. The V and J ends lost 4 bases and 1 base respectively, with 12 bases between them. The CDR3 runs 15 residues. The CDR3 region is CASSPSGGSNQPQHF. Here the CDR3 DNA reads TGCGCCAGCAGCCCCTCCGGTGGCAGCAATCAGCCCCAGCATTTT.

This clone showed up just once. The chain joins TRBV29-1 to TRBJ1-2; D gene unclear. The CDR3 is made up of 15 amino acids. Deletions cut 0 bases from V and 8 bases from J, with 19 bases between. Germline loops: CDR1 SQVTM, CDR2 ANQGSEA. The CDR3 DNA is TGCAGCGTTGAAGAAATGGTCCCAACCCACAGCGGCTACACCTTC. Protein product: CSVEEMVPTHSGYTF.

With regard to this clone: An end of the junction differs from the germline gene, which may be a read error. The chain has TRBV6-4 and TRBJ1-5; unclear D gene. The CDR3 length is 13 residues. Germline lookup yields CDR1 MRHNA and CDR2 SNTAGT. The CDR3 DNA reads as TGTGCCAGCAGTGACTCGCAGGTTCAGGCCCAGCATTTT. Translation: CASSDSQVQAQHF.

DNA of the CDR3: TGTGCCAGCTCACCTGTACAGGACTACTCTGGGGCCAACGTCCTGACTTTC. It yields the protein CASSPVQDYSGANVLTF. The V gene is TRBV18, the J gene TRBJ2-6; tentative D call: TRBD2 (6 bases). The CDR3 has 17 amino acids. V dropped 3 bases and J dropped 0 bases, with 12 bases sitting between them. From germline, CDR1 is KGHSH and CDR2 LQKENI.

This clone was recorded only once. The chain links TRBV21-1 to TRBJ1-4; TRBD1, the D gene given by the table, was not confirmed from the DNA. TRBV21-1 is an annotated pseudogene. The CDR3 totals 15 residues. CDR3 sequence (DNA): TGTGCCAGCAGCAAGCAGGTTCTTCCTAATGAAAAACTGTTTTTT. Protein product: CASSKQVLPNEKLFF.

The chain joins TRBV2 to TRBJ1-5; D is unclear. Germline CDR1 SNHLY, CDR2 FYNNEI. The CDR3 contains 14 residues. The V end lost 6 bases, the J end lost 2 bases, and 11 bases lay between the germline ends. CDR3: CASRDRRGNQPQHF. As DNA, the CDR3 is TGTGCCAGCAGAGACCGTCGGGGCAATCAGCCCCAGCATTTT.

V gene TRBV10-1 combines with J gene TRBJ2-2; the D is unclear. V was cut by 0 bases and J by 6 bases, with 8 bases left in between. Germline CDR1 and CDR2: WNHNN and SYGVQD (reference sequence). The CDR3 is made up of 14 amino acids. The CDR3: CASSESPYSGELFF. DNA for the CDR3: TGCGCCAGCAGTGAGTCCCCCTATTCCGGGGAGCTGTTTTTT.

This clone was found once. The gene calls are TRBV19 and TRBJ2-3; the D gene is possibly TRBD1 (6 bases). The germline V gene encodes CDR1 LNHDA and CDR2 SQIVND (reference sequence). CDR3 length: 12 residues. The germline V and J ends were trimmed by 6 bases and 7 bases, with 11 bases remaining between them. CDR3 bases: TGTGCCAGTAGCCAGACAGGATATACGCAGTATTTT. It is translated as CASSQTGYTQYF. Based on the CDR3 plus reference TRBV19 and TRBJ2-3, the full variable domain is DGGITQSPKYLFRKEGQNVTLSCEQNLNHDAMYWYRQDPGQGLRLIYYSQIVNDFQKGDIAEGYSVSREKKESFPLTVTSAQKNPTAFYLCASSQTGYTQYFGPGTRLTVL.

This rearrangement joins TRBV5-1 to TRBJ1-1; a possible D gene is TRBD1 (5 bases). The CDR3 is 16 residues long. Germline V gene sequence: CDR1 SGHRS, CDR2 YFSETQ. V lost 4 bases to trimming and J lost 0 bases, with 16 bases between them. Here the CDR3 DNA reads TGCGCCAGCAGCGCTCTGGGGGGTATGGTGAACACTGAAGCTTTCTTT. This encodes CASSALGGMVNTEAFF.

The chain recombines TRBV7-2 with TRBJ1-1, with a possible D match to TRBD1 (5 bases). The CDR3 is made up of 16 amino acids. Looked up from germline, CDR1 is SGHTA and CDR2 is FQGNSA. The V gene lost 4 bases and the J gene lost 3 bases, with 18 bases spanning the gap. The CDR3: CASSSGAGNWDTEAFF. The CDR3 region has the DNA TGTGCCAGCAGCTCTGGGGCAGGGAATTGGGACACTGAAGCTTTCTTT.

This clone turned up a few times. V is TRBV28 and J is TRBJ1-6; TRBD1 matches at 7 bases. Trimming removed 4 bases from V and 3 bases from J; junction bases left unmatched: 3. The CDR3 runs to 15 residues. Germline V gene lookup returns CDR1 MDHEN and CDR2 SYDVKM. CDR3 loop: CASSSGQLYNSPLHF. In nucleotides, the CDR3 is TGTGCCAGCAGTTCGGGACAGCTCTATAATTCACCCCTCCACTTT. Full variable domain (rest looked up from reference TRBV28 and TRBJ1-6): DVKVTQSSRYLVKRTGEKVFLECVQDMDHENMFWYRQDPGLGLRLIYFSYDVKMKEKGDIPEGYSVSREKKERFSLILESASTNQTSMYLCASSSGQLYNSPLHFGNGTRLTVT.

Concerning this clone: One end of the junction is discordant with germline, which a read error may explain. This chain joins TRBV4-1 and TRBJ2-7; D is unclear. The CDR3 contains 15 residues. Per germline, CDR1 MGHRA and CDR2 YSYEKL. The CDR3 sequence: CASSQEVQARVGMDF. The CDR3 nucleotides read TGCGCCAGCAGCCAAGAAGTTCAGGCCCGAGTGGGTATGGACTTC.

This chain joins TRBV6-6 and TRBJ1-1; tentatively, D is TRBD1 (5 bases). CDR1 and CDR2 from the germline V gene are MNHNY and SVGAGI (reference sequence). Trimming took 5 bases from V and 0 from J, leaving 13 bases between them. The length of the CDR3 is 15 residues. In DNA, the CDR3 is TGTGCCAGCAGTCCTCCGGGACTGATGAACACTGAAGCTTTCTTT. Translation gives CASSPPGLMNTEAFF.

V gene TRBV2 combines with J gene TRBJ2-7; 9 bases align to TRBD2. This CDR3 comprises 13 residues. The junction had 4 bases not matched to a gene; V was cut back by 8 bases and J by 2 bases. From germline, CDR1 is SNHLY and CDR2 FYNNEI. CDR3 bases: TGTGCCAGCCAGCGGGGGGAACCCTACGAGCAGTACTTC. Its translation: CASQRGEPYEQYF.